Shown below are 30 T cell receptor beta chains from a single sample sequenced in a study of cytomegalovirus exposure and HLA in healthy donors. The PCR used 60 Vbeta and 13 Jbeta primers. Some clones are missing from TCRdb's copy, which holds only in-frame ones; the method was immunoSEQ multiplex PCR. Here the sample spans some 150,000 clones, 60% to 85% being singletons. Sequencing input: PBMCs. The receptors come from a young man in good health and CMV-seropositive.

V and J are TRBV7-2 and TRBJ2-5; D perhaps matches TRBD1 (6 bases). V shed 1 base and J shed 6 bases, with 12 bases lying between them. Per the germline V gene, CDR1 is SGHTA and CDR2 is FQGNSA. This CDR3 comprises 14 residues. The CDR3 DNA follows: TGTGCCAGCAGCTTAGATAGGGGGATAAAGACCCAGTACTTC. Translation: CASSLDRGIKTQYF.

This chain links TRBV5-1 with TRBJ1-2; weak D call: TRBD1 (5 bases). V lost 1 base, J lost 4 bases, and 11 bases lay in between. The germline CDR1 and CDR2 sequences are SGHRS and YFSETQ. The CDR3 extends over 14 amino acids. This chain's CDR3 is CASSLSDGGYGYTF. The CDR3 DNA reads TGCGCCAGCAGCTTGTCAGACGGGGGCTATGGCTACACCTTC. Looking up the rest from reference TRBV5-1 and TRBJ1-2 gives the full variable domain: KAGVTQTPRYLIKTRGQQVTLSCSPISGHRSVSWYQQTPGQGLQFLFEYFSETQRNKGNFPGRFSGRQFSNSRSEMNVSTLELGDSALYLCASSLSDGGYGYTFGSGTRLTVV.

Here the CDR3 DNA reads TGTGCCAGCAGGATTGACAGGGAGGCGAGCTATGGCTACACCTTC. Translated, it gives CASRIDREASYGYTF. The chain couples TRBV6-1 to TRBJ1-2; TRBD1 aligns across 7 bases. The V gene end was trimmed by 6 bases and the J gene end by 4 bases; junction bases not matched to a gene: 11. The CDR3 is 15 amino acids. The germline gives CDR1 MNHNS, CDR2 SASEGT.

This chain uses TRBV27 with TRBJ1-2, with D possibly being TRBD1 (6 bases). CDR3 size: 16 residues. Trimming cost V 6 bases and J 4 bases, with 21 bases left between them. Germline values: CDR1 MNHEY, CDR2 SMNVEV (reference sequence). CDR3 DNA sequence: TGTGCCAGCAGCCCCATGGGGGCAGCAACAGCCTATGGCTACACCTTC. This translates into CASSPMGAATAYGYTF.

This chain uses TRBV30 with TRBJ2-7; D call uncertain. V lost 1 base to trimming and J lost 3 bases, with 4 bases between them. CDR1 and CDR2 (germline): GTSNPN, SVGIG (reference sequence). The CDR3 loop spans 11 amino acids. CDR3 DNA: TGTGCCTGGAGTGCGTACTACGAGCAGTACTTC. This encodes CAWSAYYEQYF.

The J gene is TRBJ2-1, the V gene TRBV30; perhaps TRBD2 as D (6 bases). CDR1 is GTSNPN and CDR2 is SVGIG in the germline V gene (reference sequence). The CDR3 length is 13 residues. Trimming took 2 bases from V and 8 from J, leaving 13 bases between them. The CDR3 reads CAWSLLGEDEQFF. CDR3 DNA: TGTGCCTGGAGTCTTTTAGGGGAGGATGAGCAGTTCTTC.

The CDR3 coding sequence is TGTGCCAGCTCGCACCGGGACAGTAATGAAAAACTGTTTTTT. This sequence encodes CASSHRDSNEKLFF. This rearrangement joins TRBV18 to TRBJ1-4; 7 nucleotides line up with TRBD1. V dropped 6 bases and J dropped 4; count of bases not matched to a gene: 5. From germline, CDR1 is KGHSH and CDR2 LQKENI. This CDR3 comprises 14 residues.

The chain employs TRBV5-1 and TRBJ2-7; 7 bases are shared with TRBD1. The CDR3 has 15 amino acids. J lost 2 bases, V lost 0 bases, and 5 bases had no gene match. From germline, CDR1 is SGHRS and CDR2 YFSETQ. CDR3: CASSLGQGQTYEQYF. The CDR3 region has the DNA TGCGCCAGCAGCTTGGGACAGGGACAGACCTACGAGCAGTACTTC.

The chain has TRBV9 and TRBJ2-7; TRBD1 is a possible D gene (6 bases). Germline V gene sequence: CDR1 SGDLS, CDR2 YYNGEE. V lost 3 bases, J lost 5 bases, and 18 bases lay in between. This CDR3 comprises 15 residues. CDR3 sequence (DNA): TGTGCCAGCAGCGGACCACAGGGTACATTGGACGAGCAGTACTTC. Protein: CASSGPQGTLDEQYF.

Worth noting for this clone: Different DNA sequences within this sample yield the same CDR3. The chain uses TRBV6-1 and TRBJ2-2, with D possibly being TRBD1 (5 bases). V was cut by 5 bases and J by 1 base, with 8 bases left in between. The CDR3 has 14 amino acids. Per germline, CDR1 MNHNS and CDR2 SASEGT. In DNA form, the CDR3 reads TGTGCCAGCAGTCCCACAGGGAACACCGGGGAGCTGTTTTTT. The encoded protein is CASSPTGNTGELFF.

The chain has TRBV7-2 and TRBJ2-7; the D is unclear. The V and J ends lost 3 bases and 2 bases respectively, with 8 bases between them. The germline gives CDR1 SGHTA, CDR2 FQGNSA. This CDR3 has 13 amino acids. The CDR3 sequence: CASSFAGTYEQYF. The CDR3 DNA follows: TGTGCCAGCAGCTTTGCAGGAACCTACGAGCAGTACTTC.

This clone has a handful of counts. The CDR3 loop reads CAWSRTQGDTEAFF. The CDR3 DNA follows: TGTGCCTGGAGTAGAACGCAGGGGGACACTGAAGCTTTCTTT. The chain links TRBV30 to TRBJ1-1, with 7 bases identical to TRBD1. The germline V gene has CDR1 GTSNPN and CDR2 SVGIG (reference sequence). V was pared by 2 bases and J by 3 bases, with 6 bases of the junction left unmatched. This CDR3 is 14 amino acids long.

V and J are TRBV6-5 and TRBJ2-3; D may be TRBD2 (5 bases). The CDR3 is 14 residues long. Trimming cost V 1 base and J 3 bases, with 8 bases left between them. CDR1 is MNHEY and CDR2 is SVGAGI in the germline V gene. The CDR3 region has the DNA TGTGCCAGCAGTTACTTGGGAGAAACAGATACGCAGTATTTT. Its protein product is CASSYLGETDTQYF.

This chain joins TRBV20-1 and TRBJ1-6; D gene unclear. The CDR3 is 10 amino acids. CDR1 is DFQATT and CDR2 is SNEGSKA in the germline V gene (reference sequence). Deletions cut 3 bases from V and 14 bases from J, with 8 bases between. CDR3 in DNA: TGCAGTGCTAGGTATGGAGCCCTCCACTTT. It encodes CSARYGALHF.

CDR3 residues: CASSPPSIGYQETQYF. The CDR3 DNA reads as TGTGCCAGCAGCCCCCCCTCGATCGGGTACCAAGAGACCCAGTACTTC. The chain carries TRBV7-6 and TRBJ2-5; D not resolved. The V gene lost 5 bases and the J gene lost 0 bases, with 16 bases spanning the gap. The CDR3 is 16 amino acids. Germline V gene data show CDR1 as SGHVS and CDR2 as FNYEAQ.

CDR3 residues: CAWTSGGANIQYF. CDR3 DNA: TGTGCCTGGACTAGCGGGGGGGCAAACATTCAGTACTTC. The gene calls are TRBV30 and TRBJ2-4, with TRBD2 matching over 12 bases. Germline CDR1 and CDR2: GTSNPN and SVGIG (reference sequence). The V and J ends lost 4 bases and 6 bases, in that order; junction bases with no gene match: 1. The CDR3 spans 13 residues.

This clone was found once. This sequence joins TRBV5-6 and TRBJ2-7; 10 nucleotides line up with TRBD1. CDR1 and CDR2 from the germline V gene are SGHDT and YYEEEE. V trimming: 4 bases; J trimming: 5 bases; junction bases outside the gene matches: 12. The CDR3 is 16 residues long. The CDR3 DNA follows: TGTGCCAGCAGCCCCTACCCCGGGACAGGGGCTCACGAGCAGTACTTC. Amino acids: CASSPYPGTGAHEQYF.

The chain couples TRBV7-9 to TRBJ1-5; 11 bases are shared with TRBD1. V dropped 5 bases and J dropped 4; count of bases not matched to a gene: 4. Germline CDR1 reads SEHNR; CDR2 reads FQNEAQ (reference sequence). The CDR3 extends over 15 amino acids. CDR3 nucleotides: TGTGCCAGCAGCGCCGGACAGGGGGCGAATCAGCCCCAGCATTTT. Translating gives CASSAGQGANQPQHF.

This clone has a single count. The V and J genes are TRBV4-3 and TRBJ1-1; possible D gene TRBD1, 5 bases. Per the germline V gene, CDR1 is LGHNA and CDR2 is YSLEER. V dropped 3 bases and J dropped 1 base, with 6 bases sitting between them. The CDR3 runs 13 residues. The CDR3, as DNA: TGCGCCAGCAGCCACCAGGGGAACACTGAAGCTTTCTTT. This sequence encodes CASSHQGNTEAFF.

The chain is built from TRBV7-9 and TRBJ1-1; D possibly corresponds to TRBD1 (6 bases). Germline V gene data show CDR1 as SEHNR and CDR2 as FQNEAQ (reference sequence). V lost 8 bases and J lost 1, with 11 bases in between. This CDR3 contains 13 residues. For the CDR3, the DNA is TGTGCCAGCCACAAGGGGGAGAACACTGAAGCTTTCTTT. Its protein is CASHKGENTEAFF.

Only one count was recorded for this clone. The CDR3 coding sequence is TGCAGCATTAAGGACAGCTCTGGGGCCAACGTCCTGACTTTC. Its protein product is CSIKDSSGANVLTF. The rearrangement uses TRBV29-1 and TRBJ2-6; D is possibly TRBD1 (6 bases). CDR3 length equals 14 residues. CDR1 is SQVTM, CDR2 ANQGSEA, per germline. Trimming left V 8 bases short and J 0 bases short, with 11 bases between.

The rearrangement uses TRBV19 and TRBJ1-5, with D possibly TRBD1 on 6 matching bases. This CDR3 region has 15 residues. The germline CDR1 and CDR2 sequences are LNHDA and SQIVND (reference sequence). Trimming took 2 bases from V and 1 from J, leaving 9 bases between them. CDR3 bases: TGTGCCAGTAGTATAATGGGGGCAAGCAATCAGCCCCAGCATTTT. This translates into CASSIMGASNQPQHF.

The CDR3: CSGLAGGRETQYF. The CDR3 region has the DNA TGCAGCGGCCTAGCGGGGGGCCGCGAGACCCAGTACTTC. The rearrangement joins TRBV29-1 to TRBJ2-5, with TRBD2 identical over 11 bases. Per germline, CDR1 SQVTM and CDR2 ANQGSEA. With V trimmed by 7 bases and J by 5 bases, 6 bases remained unmatched. CDR3 length: 13 residues.

The chain links TRBV7-2 to TRBJ2-7, with 11 bases matching TRBD2. The CDR3 runs to 18 residues. V lost 0 bases and J lost 4; bases outside the gene matches: 11. CDR1 is SGHTA and CDR2 is FQGNSA in the germline V gene. CDR3 protein: CASSLAGWGLAAEYEQYF. CDR3 coding DNA: TGTGCCAGCAGCTTAGCTGGGTGGGGACTAGCGGCTGAGTACGAGCAGTACTTC.

The chain carries TRBV5-1 and TRBJ2-7; 10 nucleotides match TRBD1. The V and J ends lost 4 bases and 0 bases, in that order; junction bases with no gene match: 4. This CDR3 has 15 amino acids. In germline, CDR1 is SGHRS, CDR2 YFSETQ. Here the CDR3 DNA reads TGCGCCAGCAGCCCCGGGACAGGGGACTCCTACGAGCAGTACTTC. Protein sequence: CASSPGTGDSYEQYF.

The rearrangement links TRBV5-1 to TRBJ2-3; 10 nucleotides agree with TRBD1. V was clipped by 4 bases and J by 2 bases; unmatched bases: 7. The CDR3 consists of 16 residues. Germline V lookup: CDR1 SGHRS, CDR2 YFSETQ. CDR3 loop: CASSAGQGGTTDTQYF. The DNA of the CDR3 is TGCGCCAGCAGCGCTGGACAGGGGGGCACCACAGATACGCAGTATTTT.

V and J are TRBV10-3 and TRBJ1-5, with TRBD1 matching 7 bases. Trimming removed 3 bases from V and 7 bases from J; junction bases left unmatched: 9. The germline V gene has CDR1 ENHRY and CDR2 SYGVKD. The length of the CDR3 is 15 residues. The CDR3 nucleotides are TGTGCCATCAGTGACGTGTACAGGGGAGACCAGCCCCAGCATTTT. It is translated as CAISDVYRGDQPQHF.

This chain links TRBV5-6 with TRBJ2-5; 12 bases map to TRBD2. V lost 0 bases, J lost 4 bases, and 4 bases stayed unmatched. CDR3 length: 16 amino acids. Germline CDR1 SGHDT, CDR2 YYEEEE. CDR3 in amino acids: CASSLATSGGGETQYF. The CDR3 DNA reads TGTGCCAGCAGCTTGGCGACTAGCGGGGGTGGAGAGACCCAGTACTTC.

Comments on this clone: Relative to the germline gene, one junction end is altered; a read error may explain this. The chain is built from TRBV7-9 and TRBJ1-1; D call uncertain. Germline CDR1 and CDR2: SEHNR and FQNEAQ (reference sequence). The CDR3 sequence is 12 residues long. CDR3 region: CSSSLGRTEAFF. The CDR3 nucleotides are TGTTCCAGCAGCTTAGGTCGGACTGAAGCTTTCTTT.

CDR3 DNA sequence: TGTGCCTGGAGTGTTGGGAACGGCGGGGGTACAGATACGCAGTATTTT. Translation gives CAWSVGNGGGTDTQYF. The chain uses TRBV30 and TRBJ2-3; 7 nucleotides line up with TRBD2. Germline loops: CDR1 GTSNPN, CDR2 SVGIG (reference sequence). V was pared by 0 bases and J by 3 bases, with 9 bases of the junction left unmatched. This CDR3 contains 16 residues. Full variable domain (outside the CDR3, taken from reference TRBV30 and TRBJ2-3): SQTIHQWPATLVQPVGSPLSLECTVEGTSNPNLYWYRQAAGRGLQLLFYSVGIGQISSEVPQNLSASRPQDRQFILSSKKLLLSDSGFYLCAWSVGNGGGTDTQYFGPGTRLTVL.